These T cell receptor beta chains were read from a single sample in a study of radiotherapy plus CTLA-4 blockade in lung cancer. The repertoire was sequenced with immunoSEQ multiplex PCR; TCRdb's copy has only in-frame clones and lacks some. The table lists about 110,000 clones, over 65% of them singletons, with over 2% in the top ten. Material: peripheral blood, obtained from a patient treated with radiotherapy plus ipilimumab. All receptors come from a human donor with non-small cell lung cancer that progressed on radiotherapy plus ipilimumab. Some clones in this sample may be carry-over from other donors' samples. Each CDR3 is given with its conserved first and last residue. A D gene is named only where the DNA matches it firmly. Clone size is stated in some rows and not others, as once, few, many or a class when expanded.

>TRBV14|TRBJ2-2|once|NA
CASSQGRGRGTGELFF
TGTGCCAGCAGCCAGGGGCGGGGACGAGGCACCGGGGAGCTGTTTTTT
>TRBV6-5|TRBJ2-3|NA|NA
CASRRTYSTDTQYF
TGTGCCAGCAGAAGGACTTATTCCACAGATACGCAGTATTTT
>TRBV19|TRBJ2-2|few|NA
CASSILESTGELFF
TGTGCCAGTAGTATATTGGAGTCCACCGGGGAGCTGTTTTTT
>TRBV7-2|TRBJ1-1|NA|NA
CASSLIQRLNTEAFF
TGTGCCAGCAGCTTAATACAGAGACTGAACACTGAAGCTTTCTTT
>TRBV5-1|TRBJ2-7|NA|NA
CASSLDWVSRDTSYEQYF
TGCGCCAGCAGCTTGGATTGGGTCTCCCGGGACACGTCCTACGAGCAGTACTTC
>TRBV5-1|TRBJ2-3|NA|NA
CASSSGSDQLAQYF
TGCGCCAGCAGCTCCGGATCGGACCAGTTGGCGCAGTATTTT
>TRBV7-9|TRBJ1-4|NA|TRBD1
CASSVGTGLNEKLFF
TGTGCCAGCAGCGTTGGGACAGGTCTTAATGAAAAACTGTTTTTT
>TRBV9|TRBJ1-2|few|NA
CASSVVTNGYTF
TGTGCCAGCAGCGTAGTGACGAACGGCTACACCTTC
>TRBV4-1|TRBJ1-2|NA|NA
CASSQGSGAPNYGYTF
TGCGCCAGCAGCCAAGGTAGCGGGGCTCCTAACTATGGCTACACCTTC
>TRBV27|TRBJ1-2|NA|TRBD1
CASSHLQGVGGYTF
TGTGCCAGCAGTCACTTACAGGGGGTCGGTGGCTACACCTTC
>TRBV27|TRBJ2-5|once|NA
CASSRQLQETQYF
TGTGCCAGCAGCCGACAACTCCAAGAGACCCAGTACTTC
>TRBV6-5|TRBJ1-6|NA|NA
CASRTDSNSPLHF
TGTGCCAGCAGAACGGACTCCAATTCACCCCTCCACTTT
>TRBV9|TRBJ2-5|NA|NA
CASSDGWVPTQETQYF
TGTGCCAGCAGCGATGGGTGGGTCCCGACTCAAGAGACCCAGTACTTC
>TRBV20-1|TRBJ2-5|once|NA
CSASGEETQYF
TGCAGTGCTAGCGGGGAAGAGACCCAGTACTTC
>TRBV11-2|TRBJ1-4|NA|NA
CASSLWTATNEKLFF
TGTGCCAGCAGCCTATGGACAGCAACTAATGAAAAACTGTTTTTT
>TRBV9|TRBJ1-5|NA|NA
CASSVTVSQPQHF
TGTGCCAGCAGCGTGACAGTAAGTCAGCCCCAGCATTTT
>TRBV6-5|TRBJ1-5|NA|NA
CASRQGGYEGQPQHF
TGTGCCAGCAGGCAGGGAGGGTATGAGGGTCAGCCCCAGCATTTT
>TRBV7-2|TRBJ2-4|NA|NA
CASSPLQNIQYF
TGTGCCAGCAGCCCGCTGCAAAACATTCAGTACTTC
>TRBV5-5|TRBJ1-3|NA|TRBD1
CASSYMDRGNTIYF
TGTGCCAGCAGCTACATGGACAGGGGAAACACCATATATTTT
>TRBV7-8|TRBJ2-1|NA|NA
CASSLVRIRVNEQFF
TGTGCCAGCAGCTTAGTTCGAATTCGGGTCAATGAGCAGTTCTTC
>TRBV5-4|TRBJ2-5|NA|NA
CASSLGPRAQETQYF
TGTGCCAGCAGCTTGGGGCCCAGGGCGCAAGAGACCCAGTACTTC
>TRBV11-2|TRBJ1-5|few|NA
CASSLEGQPQHF
TGTGCCAGCAGCTTAGAGGGGCAGCCCCAGCATTTT
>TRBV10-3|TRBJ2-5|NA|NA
CAISESDSRGVRETQYF
TGTGCCATCAGTGAGTCGGATAGTAGAGGGGTTCGGGAGACCCAGTACTTC
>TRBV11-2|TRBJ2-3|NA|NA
CASSLLAHYQVGSTDTQYF
TGTGCCAGCAGCTTATTAGCCCACTATCAAGTCGGTAGCACAGATACGCAGTATTTT
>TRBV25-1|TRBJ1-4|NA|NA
CASNSQQGEKLFF
TGTGCCAGCAATTCACAACAGGGAGAAAAACTGTTTTTT
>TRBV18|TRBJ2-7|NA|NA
CASSPPSGDEQYF
TGTGCCAGCTCACCACCGTCAGGTGACGAGCAGTACTTC
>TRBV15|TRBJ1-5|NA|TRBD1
CATSRGGTGVQPQHF
TGTGCCACCAGCAGAGGTGGGACAGGAGTTCAGCCCCAGCATTTT
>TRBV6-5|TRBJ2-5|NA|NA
CASSFHLPGAGETQYF
TGTGCCAGCAGTTTCCACCTCCCGGGAGCCGGGGAGACCCAGTACTTC
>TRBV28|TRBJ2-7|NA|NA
CASSFGRATYEQYF
TGTGCCAGCAGTTTTGGCAGGGCCACCTACGAGCAGTACTTC
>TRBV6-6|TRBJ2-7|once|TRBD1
CASSSHGTGSYEQYF
TGTGCCAGCAGTTCCCACGGGACAGGGTCTTACGAGCAGTACTTC
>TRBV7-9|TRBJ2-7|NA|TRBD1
CASSSDREKAAKYF
TGTGCCAGCAGCTCGGACAGGGAGAAGGCCGCGAAGTACTTC
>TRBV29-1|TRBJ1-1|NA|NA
CSVIKQVNTEAFF
TGCAGCGTTATTAAGCAGGTAAACACTGAAGCTTTCTTT
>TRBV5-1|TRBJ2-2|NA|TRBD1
CASSSWTGYPGELFF
TGCGCCAGCAGCTCCTGGACAGGGTATCCCGGGGAGCTGTTTTTT
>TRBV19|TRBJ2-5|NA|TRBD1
CASSPQGAGYGGQYF
TGTGCCAGTAGTCCACAGGGGGCCGGGTACGGAGGCCAGTACTTC
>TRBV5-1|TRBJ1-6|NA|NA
CASSQDVGSPLHF
TGCGCCAGCAGCCAGGACGTGGGTTCACCCCTCCACTTT
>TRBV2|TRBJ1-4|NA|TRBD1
CASSLGQGVGEKLFF
TGTGCCAGCAGTCTGGGACAGGGCGTGGGTGAAAAACTGTTTTTT
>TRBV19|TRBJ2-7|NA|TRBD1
CASRPGTGREQYF
TGTGCCAGTAGGCCCGGGACAGGGCGCGAGCAGTACTTC
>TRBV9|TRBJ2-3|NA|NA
CASSVAPGRGPYTDTQYF
TGTGCCAGCAGCGTAGCTCCGGGCCGGGGGCCTTACACGGATACGCAGTATTTT
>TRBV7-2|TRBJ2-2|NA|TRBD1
CASSTRQGPTGELFF
TGTGCCAGCAGCACCCGACAGGGCCCCACCGGGGAGCTGTTTTTT
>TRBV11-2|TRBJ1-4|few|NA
CASSSIQGIREKLFF
TGTGCCAGCAGCAGTATTCAGGGGATTCGGGAAAAACTGTTTTTT
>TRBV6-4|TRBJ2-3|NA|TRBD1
CASSLGQATDTQYF
TGTGCCAGCAGCCTGGGACAGGCCACAGATACGCAGTATTTT
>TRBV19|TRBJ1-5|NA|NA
CASSTGEDSNQPQHF
TGTGCCAGTAGTACAGGGGAAGATAGCAATCAGCCCCAGCATTTT
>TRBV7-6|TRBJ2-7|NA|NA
CASSLRVAEGYEQYF
TGTGCCAGCAGCTTAAGGGTAGCGGAAGGCTACGAGCAGTACTTC
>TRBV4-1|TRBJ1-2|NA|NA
CASSQEAQGFGYGYTF
TGCGCCAGCAGCCAAGAAGCTCAGGGATTTGGATATGGCTACACCTTC
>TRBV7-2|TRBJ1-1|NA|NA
CASSLAGRPTGAFF
TGTGCCAGCAGCCTAGCCGGTAGGCCCACGGGGGCTTTCTTT
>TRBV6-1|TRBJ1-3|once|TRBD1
CASSELRTGANTIYF
TGTGCCAGCAGTGAACTTAGGACAGGGGCAAACACCATATATTTT
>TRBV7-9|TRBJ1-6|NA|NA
CASSLARASPLHF
TGTGCCAGCAGCTTAGCTAGGGCTTCACCCCTCCACTTT
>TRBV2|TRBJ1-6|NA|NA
CASNSGEIRNSPLHF
TGTGCCAGCAATTCAGGGGAGATCAGGAATTCACCCCTCCACTTT
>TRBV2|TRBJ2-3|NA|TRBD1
CASRDRADTQYF
TGTGCCAGCAGGGACAGGGCAGATACGCAGTATTTT
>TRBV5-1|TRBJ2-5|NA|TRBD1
CASSPRDRQETQYF
TGCGCCAGCAGCCCCAGGGACAGACAAGAGACCCAGTACTTC
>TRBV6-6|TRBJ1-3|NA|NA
CATMTTTGGNTIYF
TGTGCCACCATGACAACTACGGGTGGAAACACCATATATTTT
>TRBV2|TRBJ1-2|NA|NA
CASSEARGSYGYTF
TGTGCCAGCAGTGAAGCGCGTGGGTCCTATGGCTACACCTTC
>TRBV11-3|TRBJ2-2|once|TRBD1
CASSLGTGTGHTGELFF
TGTGCCAGCAGCTTAGGAACCGGGACAGGGCACACCGGGGAGCTGTTTTTT
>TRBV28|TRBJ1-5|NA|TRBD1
CASSPRQGYSNQPQHF
TGTGCCAGCAGCCCAAGACAGGGATATAGCAATCAGCCCCAGCATTTT
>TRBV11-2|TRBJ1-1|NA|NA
CASSYRPGEAEAFF
TGTGCCAGCAGCTACAGGCCGGGGGAGGCTGAAGCTTTCTTT
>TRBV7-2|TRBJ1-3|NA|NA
CASSLFPQNTIYF
TGTGCCAGCAGCTTGTTCCCACAAAACACCATATATTTT
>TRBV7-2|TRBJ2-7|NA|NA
CASSFDRTSYEQYF
TGTGCCAGCAGCTTCGACAGGACTTCCTACGAGCAGTACTTC
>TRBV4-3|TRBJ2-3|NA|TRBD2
CASSQGLAGGSRTDTQYF
TGCGCCAGCAGCCAAGGGCTAGCGGGGGGCTCTCGCACAGATACGCAGTATTTT
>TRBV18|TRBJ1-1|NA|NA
CASSPNSRSTEAFF
TGTGCCAGCTCACCTAACTCCAGATCCACTGAAGCTTTCTTT
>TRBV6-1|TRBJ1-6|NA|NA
CASSKTENSPLHF
TGTGCCAGCAGCAAAACGGAGAATTCACCCCTCCACTTT